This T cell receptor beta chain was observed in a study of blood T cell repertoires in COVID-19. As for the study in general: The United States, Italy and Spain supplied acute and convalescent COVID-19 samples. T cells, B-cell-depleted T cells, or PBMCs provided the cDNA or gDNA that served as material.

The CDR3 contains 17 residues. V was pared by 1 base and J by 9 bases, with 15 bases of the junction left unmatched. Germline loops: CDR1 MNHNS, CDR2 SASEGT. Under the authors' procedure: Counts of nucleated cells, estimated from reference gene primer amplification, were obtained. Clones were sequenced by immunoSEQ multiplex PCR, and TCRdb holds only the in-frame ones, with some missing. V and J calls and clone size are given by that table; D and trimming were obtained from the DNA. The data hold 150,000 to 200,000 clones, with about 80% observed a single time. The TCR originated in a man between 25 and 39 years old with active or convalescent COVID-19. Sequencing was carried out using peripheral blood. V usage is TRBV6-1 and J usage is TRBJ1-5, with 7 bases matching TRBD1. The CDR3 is CASSEVSGQLSVRPQHF. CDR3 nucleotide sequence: TGTGCCAGCAGTGAAGTATCGGGACAGCTATCAGTACGGCCCCAGCATTTT.